The clone carrying this TCR beta chain came up many times. The data were obtained in a study of T cells in Graves' hyperthyroidism and ophthalmopathy. Diagnoses rested on clinical symptoms, serum thyroxine and TRAb, thyroid ultrasound and orbital computed tomography. TCR beta CDR3 region amplification was performed from RNA transcripts. The TCR CDR3 first-round RT-PCR relied on the HTBI primer set. One entry per CDR3 protein, called by TCRdb with MiXCR from the multiplex PCR reads. The table lists fewer than 350,000 distinct CDR3 sequences, less than 20% of them singletons. The receptor was isolated from a woman in her 40s with Graves' ophthalmopathy. The specimen sequenced was blood.

The CDR3 loop is CASSFSNTGELFF. The CDR3 region has the DNA TGTGCCAGCAGCTTCTCGAACACCGGGGAGCTGTTTTTT. The V gene is TRBV7-8, the J gene TRBJ2-2; no definite D call. The germline V gene encodes CDR1 SGHVS and CDR2 FQNEAQ. V lost 3 bases and J 0 bases, leaving 2 bases between the germline ends. CDR3 size: 13 residues.